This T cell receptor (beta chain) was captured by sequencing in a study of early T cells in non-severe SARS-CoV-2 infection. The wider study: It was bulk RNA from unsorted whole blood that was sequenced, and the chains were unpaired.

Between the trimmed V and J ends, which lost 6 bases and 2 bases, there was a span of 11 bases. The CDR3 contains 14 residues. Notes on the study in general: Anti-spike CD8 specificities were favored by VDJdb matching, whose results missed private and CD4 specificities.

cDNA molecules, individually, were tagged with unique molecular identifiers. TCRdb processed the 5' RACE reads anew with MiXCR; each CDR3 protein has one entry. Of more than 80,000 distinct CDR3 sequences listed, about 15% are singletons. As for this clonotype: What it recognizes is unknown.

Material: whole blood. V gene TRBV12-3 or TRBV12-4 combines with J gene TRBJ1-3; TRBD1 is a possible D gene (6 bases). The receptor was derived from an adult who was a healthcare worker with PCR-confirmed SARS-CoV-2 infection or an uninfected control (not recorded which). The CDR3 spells CASSSRQAGNTIYF. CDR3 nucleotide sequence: TGTGCCAGCAGCTCCAGACAGGCTGGAAACACCATATATTTT.